The source of this T cell receptor (beta chain) is a study of T cell repertoires in cytomegalovirus infection. About the study: Matching HLA type and CMV infection were both indicated by public TCR beta signatures.

This clonotype was seen only a few times. TCRdb re-derived calls from the reads in MiXCR, one entry per CDR3 protein. The data show around 320,000 distinct CDR3 sequences, with more than 8% seen just once and approximately 4.7% held by the top ten. The V gene end was trimmed by 5 bases and the J gene end by 6 bases; junction bases not matched to a gene: 9. This CDR3 is 14 amino acids long. Sequencing used PBMCs. This sequence joins TRBV12-3 or TRBV12-4 and TRBJ1-2; 7 bases map to TRBD1. The receptor's source is a human donor in good health (CMV status not recorded). Some clones in this sample may be carry-over from other donors' samples. The CDR3 coding sequence is TGTGCCAGCAGTCTCACCAGGCAGGGGGATGGCTACACCTTC. It codes for CASSLTRQGDGYTF.